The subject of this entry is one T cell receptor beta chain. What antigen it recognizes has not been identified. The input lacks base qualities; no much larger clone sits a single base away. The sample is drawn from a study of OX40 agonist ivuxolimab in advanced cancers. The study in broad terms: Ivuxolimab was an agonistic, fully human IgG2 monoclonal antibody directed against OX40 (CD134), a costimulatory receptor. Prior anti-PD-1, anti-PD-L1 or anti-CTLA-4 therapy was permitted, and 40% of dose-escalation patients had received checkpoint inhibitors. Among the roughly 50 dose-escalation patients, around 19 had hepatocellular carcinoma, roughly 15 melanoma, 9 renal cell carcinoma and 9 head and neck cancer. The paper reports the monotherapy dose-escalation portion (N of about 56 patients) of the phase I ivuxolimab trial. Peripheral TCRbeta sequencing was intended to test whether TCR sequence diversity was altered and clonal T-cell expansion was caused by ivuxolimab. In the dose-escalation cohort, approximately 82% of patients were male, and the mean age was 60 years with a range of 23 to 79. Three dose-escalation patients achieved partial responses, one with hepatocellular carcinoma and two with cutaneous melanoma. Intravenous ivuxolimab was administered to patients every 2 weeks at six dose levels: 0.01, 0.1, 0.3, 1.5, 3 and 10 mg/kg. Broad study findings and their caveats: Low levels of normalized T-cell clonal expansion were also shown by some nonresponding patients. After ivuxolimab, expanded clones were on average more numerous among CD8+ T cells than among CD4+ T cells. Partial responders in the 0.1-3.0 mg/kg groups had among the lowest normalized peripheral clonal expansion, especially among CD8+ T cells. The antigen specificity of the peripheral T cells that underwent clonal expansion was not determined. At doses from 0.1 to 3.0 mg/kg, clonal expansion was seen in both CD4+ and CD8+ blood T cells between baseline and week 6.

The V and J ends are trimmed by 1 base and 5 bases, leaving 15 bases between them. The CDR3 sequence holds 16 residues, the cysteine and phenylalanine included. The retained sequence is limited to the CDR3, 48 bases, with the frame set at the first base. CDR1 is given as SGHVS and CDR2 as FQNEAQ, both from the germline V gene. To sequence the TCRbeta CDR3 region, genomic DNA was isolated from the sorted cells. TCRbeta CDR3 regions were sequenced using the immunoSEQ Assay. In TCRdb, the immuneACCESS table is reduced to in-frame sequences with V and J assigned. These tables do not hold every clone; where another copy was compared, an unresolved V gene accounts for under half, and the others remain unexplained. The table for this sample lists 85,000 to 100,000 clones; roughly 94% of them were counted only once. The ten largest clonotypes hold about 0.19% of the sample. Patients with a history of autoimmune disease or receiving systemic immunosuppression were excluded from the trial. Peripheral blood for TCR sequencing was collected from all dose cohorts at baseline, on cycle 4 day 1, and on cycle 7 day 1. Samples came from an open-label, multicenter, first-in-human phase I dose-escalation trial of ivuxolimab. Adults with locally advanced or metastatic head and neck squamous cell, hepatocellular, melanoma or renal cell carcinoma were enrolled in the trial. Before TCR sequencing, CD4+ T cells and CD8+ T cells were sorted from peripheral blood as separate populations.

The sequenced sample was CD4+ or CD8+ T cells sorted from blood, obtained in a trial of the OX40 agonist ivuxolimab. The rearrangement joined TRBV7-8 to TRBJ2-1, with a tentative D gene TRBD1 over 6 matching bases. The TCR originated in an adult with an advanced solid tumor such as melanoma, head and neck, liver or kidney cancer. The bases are TGTGCCAGCAGCTTAGGTCTGGGGGCGACCGACAATGAGCAGTTCTTC. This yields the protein CASSLGLGATDNEQFF.